This T cell receptor beta chain was recorded in a study of patients and donors after allogeneic stem cell transplantation. The ends were cut back, 5 bases at V and 8 bases at J, with 9 bases in the middle. Germline CDR1 reads SEHNR; CDR2 reads FQNEAQ (reference sequence). The CDR3 has 11 residues. This clonotype was seen many times. MiXCR, run by TCRdb on the RT-PCR reads, gives a single entry per CDR3 protein. This table holds 200,000 to 250,000 distinct CDR3 sequences, roughly 14% found once. The V and J genes are TRBV7-9 and TRBJ1-1; D is possibly TRBD1 (5 bases). The source material was blood, either unsorted or a sorted T cell fraction (not recorded which). The TCR comes from a human donor who was either an allogeneic HSCT recipient or a stem cell or donor lymphocyte infusion donor (not recorded which). It is not recorded whose cells these are; they may come from a transplant donor. The CDR3 sequence is CASSGAVEAFF. For the CDR3, the DNA is TGTGCCAGCAGCGGGGCAGTCGAAGCTTTCTTT.